This T cell receptor (beta chain) was sequenced for a study of regulatory T cells in long-lasting Graves disease. The study's findings and limits: Persistent Graves' cases showed lower TCR diversity than newly diagnosed cases. Persistent disease preferred TRBV28, TRBJ1-2 and TRBJ2-5.

Researchers made TCR beta libraries by using iRepertoire HTBI primers and running Arm-PCR on CDR3 regions. TCRdb re-analysed the multiplex PCR reads in MiXCR, keeping a single row per CDR3 protein. The sample includes approximately 500,000 distinct CDR3 sequences, roughly 21% seen only once; the top ten take roughly 7.7%. The CDR3 runs to 13 residues. The germline gives CDR1 SGHRS, CDR2 YFSETQ. With 7 bases removed from V and 1 base from J, the gap between germline ends came to 12 bases. Time point noted: persistent/refractory GD, antithyroid drugs over 5 years with positive TRAb. From RNA extracted from PBMCs, the TCR library was made. The peripheral blood volume drawn was approximately 9 milliliters, and it was collected into EDTA tubes. This clonotype was seen a few times. Its antigen remains unknown.

This receptor was obtained from a female donor with Graves disease. The rearrangement uses TRBV5-1 and TRBJ2-7; possible D gene TRBD1, 6 bases. Sequencing was performed on peripheral blood mononuclear cells (PBMCs), taken when the disease was refractory, from a patient treated with antithyroid drugs. Written as DNA, the CDR3 is TGCGCCAGCGGCCCGGGACATTCCTACGAGCAGTACTTC. Its protein is CASGPGHSYEQYF.